This TCR beta chain was identified during a study of shared clonotypes between healthy human individuals. The junction had 2 bases not matched to a gene; V was cut back by 4 bases and J by 2 bases. The CDR3 sequence is 14 residues long. Germline V gives CDR1 SGHDT, CDR2 YYEEEE. With respect to this clone: Its antigen is undetermined.

Measured with immunoSEQ multiplex PCR; TCRdb has only the in-frame clones, and not every one. The sample yields about 680,000 clones, about three quarters seen once. Study-level findings and limits: Larger estimated richness was generally seen in naive subsets than in memory subsets. Non-shared clonotypes showed lower generation probabilities than clonotypes common to all four donors.

The sequenced sample consisted of memory CD4+ T cells sorted from blood. Subset noted: CD45RA-negative fraction. The receptor's source is a woman aged 25 to 39 in good health. The chain recombines TRBV5-6 with TRBJ2-1, with 8 nucleotides matching TRBD1. CDR3 sequence reads: CASSGGQAYNEQFF. The CDR3 region has the DNA TGTGCCAGCAGCGGGGGACAGGCCTACAATGAGCAGTTCTTC.